This T cell receptor (beta chain) was captured in a study of CD8+ T cells in alopecia areata. Findings and caveats of the study: Scalp sequencing also captures normal skin's resident alphabeta T cells. More clonal than normal scalp was lesional scalp, particularly alopecia totalis/universalis. Researchers reported that TCR sharing among patients proved less clear than in mice, possibly HLA-linked.

This clone came up a few times. Antigen unknown. The V end lost 0 bases, the J end lost 7 bases, and 21 bases lay between the germline ends. Germline values: CDR1 PRHDT, CDR2 FYEKMQ (reference sequence). The CDR3 length is 17 residues. TCR sequencing used cDNA made by reverse transcription of extracted RNA. The assay was immunoSEQ multiplex PCR, and TCRdb's table has in-frame clones only and misses some. The table records 95,000 to 110,000 clones, roughly 53% of them present only once. Sorting separated CD4+ and CD8+ T cells out of PBMCs. The receptor's source is a human donor in good health. V and J are TRBV13 and TRBJ2-5, with unresolved D. Sequenced material: CD4+ T cells sorted from blood. CDR3 region: CASSLGPGWGRAGTQYF. DNA of the CDR3: TGTGCCAGCAGCTTAGGCCCGGGTTGGGGAAGGGCCGGGACCCAGTACTTC.